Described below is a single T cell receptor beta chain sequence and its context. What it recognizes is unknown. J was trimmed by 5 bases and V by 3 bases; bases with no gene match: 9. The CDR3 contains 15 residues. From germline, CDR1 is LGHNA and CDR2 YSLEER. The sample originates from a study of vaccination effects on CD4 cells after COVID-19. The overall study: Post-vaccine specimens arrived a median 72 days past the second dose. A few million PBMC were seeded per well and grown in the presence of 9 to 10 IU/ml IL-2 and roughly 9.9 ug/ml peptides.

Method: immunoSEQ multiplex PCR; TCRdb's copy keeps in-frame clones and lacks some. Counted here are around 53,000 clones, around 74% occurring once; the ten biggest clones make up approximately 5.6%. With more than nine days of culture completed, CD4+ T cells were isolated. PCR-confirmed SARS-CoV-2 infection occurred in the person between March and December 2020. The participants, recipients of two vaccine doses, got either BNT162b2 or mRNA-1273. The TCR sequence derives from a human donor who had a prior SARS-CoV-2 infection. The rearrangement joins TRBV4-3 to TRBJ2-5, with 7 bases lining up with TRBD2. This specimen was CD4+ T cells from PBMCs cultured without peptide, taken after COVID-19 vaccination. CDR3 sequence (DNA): TGCGCCAGCAGCCACACTAGCGTAGGGTGGGAGACCCAGTACTTC. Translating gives CASSHTSVGWETQYF.